This T cell receptor (beta chain) is from a study of blood T cell repertoires in COVID-19. Only in-frame clones appear in the TCRdb table, and some are missing; sequencing was by immunoSEQ multiplex PCR. The data show 300,000 to 350,000 clones, 85% to 95% seen once. This clone occurred once. Germline V lookup: CDR1 GTSNPN, CDR2 SVGIG (reference sequence). CDR3 length: 13 amino acids. V was shortened by 4 bases and J by 4 bases, with 13 bases between the two germline ends. Material: PBMCs or T cells enriched from blood (not recorded which). The chain has TRBV30 and TRBJ1-2; D perhaps matches TRBD1 (5 bases). The sequence was collected from a woman younger than 45 who had been exposed to COVID-19. The CDR3 DNA reads as TGTGCCTGGACGCCGGGGGGGAGCTATGGCTACACCTTC. It codes for CAWTPGGSYGYTF.